A single T cell receptor beta chain is shown here with its context. The specificity of this receptor is unknown. Per-base qualities were not stored, and no clone one base away is much larger. The sample originates from a study of shared clonotypes between healthy human individuals (dated by TCRdb to 2020 to 2021). Background for the entire study: Three men and a couple of women, aged 18 to 49 years, made up the cohort. The study deeply sequenced blood TCR repertoires of about 5 healthy adults to estimate repertoire size and the extent of clonotype sharing between individuals. For each donor, three plates each were used for CD4 naive and CD4 memory, two plates were used for CD8 naive, and one plate was used for CD8 memory. Between about 0.94 and 10 billion PBMCs per donor were obtained by leukapheresis. Libraries were prepared and TCR repertoires were sequenced by different laboratories using diverse techniques, in order to increase sequencing depth and limit assay-specific biases. Study-wide findings and limitations: Naive subsets generally had larger estimated clonotype richness than memory subsets did. Because the study included only a small number of donors, the genetic and exposure-history diversity represented was limited. Only blood was sampled, and tissue TCR repertoires likely differ from those in blood. Even with the large sequencing depth, rarefaction of the sorted-subset datasets indicated that sequencing was incomplete. Clonotypes shared by all four sorted-subset donors showed higher generation probabilities than non-shared clonotypes. When several donors were compared, the shared fraction of clonotypes was about 5.4% for naive CD4, about 4% for naive CD8, 2% to 2.5% for memory CD4, and around 0.4% for memory CD8. Pairwise subsampling indicated that sequencing depth was expected to affect the degree of clonotype sharing among donors.

The donors were healthy, HIV-negative adults who had no recently reported acute infections or vaccinations. Only Caucasian adults living in Nashville, Tennessee, USA were represented among the donors. CD4+ T cells were enriched by magnetic negative selection, after which naive cells were positively selected on CD45RA and the negative fraction was taken as the memory subset. Blood was obtained by leukapheresis, after which PBMCs were separated by Ficoll-Histopaque density gradient centrifugation and cryopreserved in liquid nitrogen vapor phase. Purity and quantity of every magnetically sorted T cell population were checked by analytical flow cytometry. From each sorted fraction, genomic DNA was isolated and quantified by UV absorbance on a Nanodrop 2000c. Using the deep immunoSEQ assay, multiplex PCR amplified TCR CDR3 regions from genomic DNA. Genomic DNA extracted from each cell subset was distributed evenly over all wells of several immunoSEQ 96-well plates, and each plate served as one replicate. For sorted subsets, around 200 ng genomic DNA, equal to 25,000 to 35,000 T cell genomes, was loaded into each replicate PCR. Purified libraries were measured with a Qubit 3.0 fluorometer, size-checked on a Bioanalyzer 2100, and measured again with the KAPA Library Quantification kit. Every immunoSEQ 96-well plate was sequenced on a dedicated single-read 150-cycle Illumina NextSeq 550 flow cell. The original pipeline was this. The immunoSEQ output contained only junctional sequences without quality scores, so filtering could not match that applied to full-length reads. To assign V/J genes and CDR3, sequences were annotated against IMGT germline references using PyIR, a Python wrapper for IgBLAST v1.9. Reads were filtered out if the reads had weak V/J assignments (E-value above 1e-6), no CDR3, stop codons, out-of-frame junctions, or ambiguous translated residues. A V3J clonotype was defined by an identical inferred V gene, J gene, and CDR3 amino acid sequence. Percentage overlap between repertoires was calculated by dividing the number of shared unique clonotypes by the size of the smaller repertoire. Repertoire richness was assessed with RTK rarefaction, the Chao1 estimator, and Recon v2.1 estimates of unobserved clonotypes. For all TCRbeta clonotypes obtained by the gDNA method from several donors, generation probabilities were computed with OLGA. TCRdb mirrors the immuneACCESS table, restricted to in-frame sequences. Some clones are absent from its copies; in checked studies, under half trace to an unresolved V gene, and the reason for the others is unknown. The V and J calls and the clone size are those of that table, but D and trimming were determined from the DNA. In all, the sample holds about 2,500,000 clones, and 90% to 95% of those were seen once. The top ten constitute over 0.12% of the sample.

The germline V end is reduced by 7 bases and the J end by 0 bases; junction bases left unmatched: 4. From cysteine to phenylalanine, the CDR3 is 14 amino acids long. The DNA shown is the 42-base CDR3, in frame from base 1. CDR1 and CDR2, per the germline V gene, are SNHLY and FYNNEI. The sequence was collected from a man aged 18 to 29 in good health. The sequencing sample was made of naive CD4+ T cells sorted from blood. This specimen's cell subset or site label, interpreted: CD45RA+ positively selected. The chain is assembled from TRBV2 and TRBJ2-5; the junction holds 8 bases that match TRBD2. The CDR3: CASKSGGYQETQYF. DNA sequence: TGTGCCAGCAAGAGCGGGGGATACCAAGAGACCCAGTACTTC.